One sample yielded the 9 T cell receptor beta chains listed below, sequenced in a study of post-analysis software for immune sequencing data. General study points: Higher frequency in patients than in controls was seen for five TRBV segments, with TRBV5-6, TRBV5-1 and TRBV20-1 among them.

These receptors have no known antigen. Included in the TCR beta cDNA libraries were unique molecular identifiers. MiXCR was run by TCRdb on the PCR reads, yielding one entry per CDR3 protein. The sample holds a few hundred thousand distinct CDR3 sequences, approximately 31% seen once. Material: blood. Receptor source: a girl under 18 with multiple sclerosis.

As for this clonotype: The germline gene is not matched at one end of the junction; a read error may be the cause. V is TRBV5-1 and J is TRBJ2-2; D tentatively reads TRBD1 or TRBD2 (5 bases each). The CDR3 is made up of 14 amino acids. The germline V gene has CDR1 SGHRS and CDR2 YFSETQ. The CDR3 DNA follows: TGCGCCAGCAGCTTAATTATGGACACCGGGGAGCGGTTTTTT. Translation gives CASSLIMDTGERFF.

CDR3 DNA: TGTGCCAGCAGAAACGGGGTAGTCTATGGCTACACCTTC. Its protein is CASRNGVVYGYTF. The V gene is TRBV6-5, the J gene TRBJ1-2; D ambiguous. Trimming shortened V by 6 bases and J by 4 bases, and 12 bases separated the two germline ends. This CDR3 comprises 13 residues. Germline lookup yields CDR1 MNHEY and CDR2 SVGAGI.

This chain connects TRBV5-1 to TRBJ2-5; D not resolved. The CDR3 has 12 amino acids. The germline V gene encodes CDR1 SGHRS and CDR2 YFSETQ. The V and J ends lost 4 bases and 5 bases respectively, with 9 bases between them. CDR3 loop: CASSVEGETQYF. The CDR3 DNA reads as TGCGCCAGCAGCGTTGAAGGGGAGACCCAGTACTTC.

This clonotype showed up just a few times. The chain couples TRBV3-1 to TRBJ2-1, with D possibly matching TRBD2 (6 bases). Trimming took off 4 bases at V and 0 bases at J, with 16 bases between the two ends. The V gene's germline CDR1 is LGHDT and CDR2 YNNKEL (reference sequence). This CDR3 is 17 amino acids long. This CDR3 reads CASSLLEGQGSYNEQFF. CDR3 sequence (DNA): TGTGCCAGCAGCCTTCTGGAGGGCCAGGGCTCCTACAATGAGCAGTTCTTC.

CDR3 loop: CASSFTAGGTGELFF. The DNA for the CDR3 is TGTGCCAGCAGTTTTACGGCGGGGGGCACCGGGGAGCTGTTTTTT. The chain links TRBV12-3 or TRBV12-4 to TRBJ2-2; 8 bases are shared with TRBD2. J lost 4 bases, V lost 3 bases, and 4 bases had no gene match. This CDR3 is 15 amino acids long.

The chain links TRBV5-1 to TRBJ1-1; no clear D. Germline loops: CDR1 SGHRS, CDR2 YFSETQ. The CDR3 spans 14 residues. Trimming removed 4 bases from V and 0 bases from J, with 10 bases in between. CDR3 bases: TGCGCCAGCAGCGGCCACGGAATGAACACTGAAGCTTTCTTT. It codes for CASSGHGMNTEAFF.

This clonotype was seen a few times. The chain joins TRBV6-5 to TRBJ1-1; D is unclear. Trimming cost V 2 bases and J 0 bases, with 13 bases left between them. This CDR3 comprises 16 residues. Per germline, CDR1 MNHEY and CDR2 SVGAGI. The CDR3 region is CASSYTRGGLNTEAFF. CDR3 coding DNA: TGTGCCAGCAGTTACACTCGTGGAGGGCTGAACACTGAAGCTTTCTTT.

The CDR3 DNA reads TGCGCCAGCAGCTTGTACCCCGGATGGGATACGCAGTATTTT. This gives the protein CASSLYPGWDTQYF. The chain has TRBV5-1 and TRBJ2-3; D not certain. Trimming left V 1 base short and J 6 bases short, with 12 bases between. Germline V gives CDR1 SGHRS, CDR2 YFSETQ. This CDR3 comprises 14 residues.

This chain links TRBV29-1 with TRBJ2-1; 8 bases map to TRBD1. J gave up 10 bases and V 6 bases, and 11 bases lay outside the gene matches. The CDR3 has 13 residues. CDR1 and CDR2 from the germline V gene are SQVTM and ANQGSEA. The CDR3 reads CSVKDRASGEQFF. CDR3 DNA: TGCAGCGTCAAGGACAGGGCATCCGGGGAGCAGTTCTTC.